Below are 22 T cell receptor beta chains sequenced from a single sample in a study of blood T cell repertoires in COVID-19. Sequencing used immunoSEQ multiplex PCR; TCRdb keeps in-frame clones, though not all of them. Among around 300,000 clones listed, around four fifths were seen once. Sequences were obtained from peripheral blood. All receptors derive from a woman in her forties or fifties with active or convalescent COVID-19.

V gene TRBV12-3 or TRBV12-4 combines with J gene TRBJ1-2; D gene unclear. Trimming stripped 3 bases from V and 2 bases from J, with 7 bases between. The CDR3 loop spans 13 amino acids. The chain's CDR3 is CASSFSGNYGYTF. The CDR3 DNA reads TGTGCCAGCAGTTTTTCGGGGAACTATGGCTACACCTTC.

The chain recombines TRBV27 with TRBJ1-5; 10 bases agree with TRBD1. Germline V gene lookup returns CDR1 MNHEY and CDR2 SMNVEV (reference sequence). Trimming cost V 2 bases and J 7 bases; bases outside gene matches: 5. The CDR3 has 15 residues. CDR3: CASSLRGTGVQPQHF. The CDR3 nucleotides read TGTGCCAGCAGTTTAAGGGGGACAGGGGTCCAGCCCCAGCATTTT.

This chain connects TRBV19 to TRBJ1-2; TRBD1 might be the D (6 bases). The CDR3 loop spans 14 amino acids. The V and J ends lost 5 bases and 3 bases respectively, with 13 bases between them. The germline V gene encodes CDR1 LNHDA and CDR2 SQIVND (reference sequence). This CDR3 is CASSLKPGDYGYTF. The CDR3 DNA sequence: TGTGCCAGTAGTTTAAAACCAGGGGACTATGGCTACACCTTC.

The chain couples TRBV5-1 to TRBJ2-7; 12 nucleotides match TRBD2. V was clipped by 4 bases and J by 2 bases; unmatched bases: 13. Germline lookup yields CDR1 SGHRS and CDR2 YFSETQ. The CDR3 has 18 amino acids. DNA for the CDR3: TGCGCCAGCAGCCCCGCCGACGGACTAGCGGGAAGAACCTACGAGCAGTACTTC. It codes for CASSPADGLAGRTYEQYF.

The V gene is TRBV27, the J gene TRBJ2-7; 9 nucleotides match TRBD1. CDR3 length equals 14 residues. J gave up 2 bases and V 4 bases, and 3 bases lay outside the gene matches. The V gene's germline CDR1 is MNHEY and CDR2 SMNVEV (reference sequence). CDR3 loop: CASSYRQGAYEQYF. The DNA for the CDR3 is TGTGCCAGCAGTTACCGACAGGGGGCCTACGAGCAGTACTTC.

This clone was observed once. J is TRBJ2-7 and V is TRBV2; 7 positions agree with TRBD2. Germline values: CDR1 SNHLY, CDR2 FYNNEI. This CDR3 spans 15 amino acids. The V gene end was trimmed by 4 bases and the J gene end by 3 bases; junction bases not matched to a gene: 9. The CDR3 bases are TGTGCCAGCAGTGCCCCCTCGACTAGCAGCTACGAGCAGTACTTC. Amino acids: CASSAPSTSSYEQYF.

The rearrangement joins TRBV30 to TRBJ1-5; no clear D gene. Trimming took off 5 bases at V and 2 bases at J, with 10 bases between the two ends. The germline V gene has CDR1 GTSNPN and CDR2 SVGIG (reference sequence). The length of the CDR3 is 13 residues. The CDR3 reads CAWGEGRNQPQHF. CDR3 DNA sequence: TGTGCCTGGGGGGAGGGCCGCAATCAGCCCCAGCATTTT.

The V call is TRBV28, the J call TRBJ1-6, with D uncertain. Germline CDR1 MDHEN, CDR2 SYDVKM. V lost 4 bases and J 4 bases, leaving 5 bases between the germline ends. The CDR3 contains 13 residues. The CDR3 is CASSSLYNSPLHF. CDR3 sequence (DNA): TGTGCCAGCAGTTCCCTATATAATTCACCCCTCCACTTT.

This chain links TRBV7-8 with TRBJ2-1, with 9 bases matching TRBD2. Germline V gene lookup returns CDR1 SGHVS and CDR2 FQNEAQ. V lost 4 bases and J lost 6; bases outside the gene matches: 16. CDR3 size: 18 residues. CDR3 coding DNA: TGTGCCAGCAGCTCTAAACGGGCTAGCGGGGCAAGAATCAATGAGCAGTTCTTC. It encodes CASSSKRASGARINEQFF.

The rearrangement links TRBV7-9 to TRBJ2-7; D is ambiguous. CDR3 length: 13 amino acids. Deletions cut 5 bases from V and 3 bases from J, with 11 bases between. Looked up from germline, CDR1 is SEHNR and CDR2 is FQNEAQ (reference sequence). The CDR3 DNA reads TGTGCCAGCAGCCCGGAACACAGCTACGAGCAGTACTTC. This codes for CASSPEHSYEQYF.

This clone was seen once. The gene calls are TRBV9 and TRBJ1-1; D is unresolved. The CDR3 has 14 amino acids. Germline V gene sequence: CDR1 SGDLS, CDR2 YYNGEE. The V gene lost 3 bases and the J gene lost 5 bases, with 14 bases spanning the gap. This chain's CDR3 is CASSAYYLSTEAFF. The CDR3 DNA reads TGTGCCAGCAGCGCTTACTACCTTAGTACTGAAGCTTTCTTT.

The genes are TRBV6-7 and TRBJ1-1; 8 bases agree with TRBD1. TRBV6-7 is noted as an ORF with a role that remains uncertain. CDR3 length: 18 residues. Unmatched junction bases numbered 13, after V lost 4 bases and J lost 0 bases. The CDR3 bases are TGTGCCAGCAGTTGCCTTCCTTTGGACAGGGCTATGAACACTGAAGCTTTCTTT. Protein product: CASSCLPLDRAMNTEAFF.

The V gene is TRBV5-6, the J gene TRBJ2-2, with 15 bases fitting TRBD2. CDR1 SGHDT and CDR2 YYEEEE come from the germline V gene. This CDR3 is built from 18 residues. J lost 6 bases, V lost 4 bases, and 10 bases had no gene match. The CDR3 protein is CASSRRTSGRAGAGELFF. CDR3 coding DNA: TGTGCCAGCAGCCGGAGGACTAGCGGGAGGGCAGGAGCCGGGGAGCTGTTTTTT.

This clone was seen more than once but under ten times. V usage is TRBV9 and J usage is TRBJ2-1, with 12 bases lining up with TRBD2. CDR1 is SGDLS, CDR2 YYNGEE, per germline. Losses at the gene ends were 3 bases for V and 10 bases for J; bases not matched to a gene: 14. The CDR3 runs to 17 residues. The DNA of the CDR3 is TGTGCCAGCAGCGCCAGAGCGGCTAGCGGGAGGGCGGAAGAGCAGTTCTTC. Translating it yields CASSARAASGRAEEQFF.

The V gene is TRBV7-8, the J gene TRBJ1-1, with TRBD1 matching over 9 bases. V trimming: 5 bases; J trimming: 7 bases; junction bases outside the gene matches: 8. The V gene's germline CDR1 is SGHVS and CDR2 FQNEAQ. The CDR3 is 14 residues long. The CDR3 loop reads CASSLGGQGGEAFF. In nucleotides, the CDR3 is TGTGCCAGCAGCCTAGGGGGACAGGGAGGTGAAGCTTTCTTT.

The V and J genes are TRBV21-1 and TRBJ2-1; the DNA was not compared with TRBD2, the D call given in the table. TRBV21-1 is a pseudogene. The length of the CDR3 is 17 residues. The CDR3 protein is CASSKDLAAAPNNEQFF. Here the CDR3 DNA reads TGTGCCAGCAGCAAGGATCTAGCGGCCGCACCGAACAATGAGCAGTTCTTC.

CDR3 loop: CASSPTSGIVQYF. DNA for the CDR3: TGTGCCAGCAGTCCAACCTCAGGGATCGTTCAGTACTTC. The gene calls are TRBV12-3 or TRBV12-4 and TRBJ2-4, with D possibly TRBD1 on 5 matching bases. V was cut by 5 bases and J by 11 bases, with 16 bases left in between. The CDR3 length is 13 residues.

CDR3 sequence: CASSLSENTEAFF. The CDR3, as DNA: TGTGCCAGCAGCTTATCAGAGAACACTGAAGCTTTCTTT. The chain joins TRBV7-9 to TRBJ1-1; D unresolved. Germline CDR1 is SEHNR and CDR2 is FQNEAQ (reference sequence). CDR3 size: 13 residues. The germline V and J ends were trimmed by 2 bases and 1 base, with 5 bases remaining between them.

Written as DNA, the CDR3 is TGCAGCGTTGACGGGGAGGGACAGGGTCTCCACGAGCAGTACTTC. Translating it yields CSVDGEGQGLHEQYF. The chain employs TRBV29-1 and TRBJ2-7; the match to TRBD1 covers 9 bases. Germline CDR1 SQVTM, CDR2 ANQGSEA. The CDR3 is made up of 15 amino acids. V trimming: 3 bases; J trimming: 5 bases; junction bases outside the gene matches: 11.

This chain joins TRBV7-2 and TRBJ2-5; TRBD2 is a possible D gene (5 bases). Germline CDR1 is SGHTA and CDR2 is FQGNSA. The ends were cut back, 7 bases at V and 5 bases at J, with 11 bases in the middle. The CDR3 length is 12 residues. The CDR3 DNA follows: TGTGCCAGCACCACTAGTGGGGAGACCCAGTACTTC. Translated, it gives CASTTSGETQYF.

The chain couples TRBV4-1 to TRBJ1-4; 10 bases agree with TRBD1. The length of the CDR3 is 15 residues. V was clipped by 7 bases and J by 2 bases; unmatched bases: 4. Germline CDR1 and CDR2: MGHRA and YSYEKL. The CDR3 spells CASTRQGATNEKLFF. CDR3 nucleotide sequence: TGCGCCAGCACTCGACAGGGGGCGACTAATGAAAAACTGTTTTTT.

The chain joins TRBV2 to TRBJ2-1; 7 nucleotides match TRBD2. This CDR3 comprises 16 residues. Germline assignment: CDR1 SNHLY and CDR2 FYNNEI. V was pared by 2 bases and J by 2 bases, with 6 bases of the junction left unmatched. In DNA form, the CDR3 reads TGTGCCAGCAGTGAACTGGCTAGCGGAGCCTACAATGAGCAGTTCTTC. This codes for CASSELASGAYNEQFF. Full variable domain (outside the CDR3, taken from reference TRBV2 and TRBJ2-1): EPEVTQTPSHQVTQMGQEVILRCVPISNHLYFYWYRQILGQKVEFLVSFYNNEISEKSEIFDDQFSVERPDGSNFTLKIRSTKLEDSAMYFCASSELASGAYNEQFFGPGTRLTVL.